This T cell receptor (beta chain) was retrieved from a study of shared clonotypes between healthy human individuals. The study's findings and limits: Apart from blood, nothing was sampled; tissue repertoires likely differ.

Deletions cut 5 bases from V and 0 bases from J, with 14 bases between. Germline CDR1 SGHTA, CDR2 FQGNSA. CDR3 length: 17 residues. Deep-level running was used for the assay. The authors sequenced unsorted PBMC DNA on ten immunoSEQ deep assay plates. Generated by immunoSEQ multiplex PCR, the TCRdb table keeps only in-frame clones and is missing some. The sample holds 470,000 or so clones; 78% are singletons and the top ten take more than 10%. Worth noting for this clone: Its target is not known.

The chain joins TRBV7-2 to TRBJ2-6, with D uncertain. The sequencing sample was made of PBMCs. This clonotype originated in a woman aged 40 to 55 in good health. Some clones in this sample may be carry-over from other donors' samples. This CDR3 reads CASSPAGGLSGANVLTF. The CDR3 DNA reads TGTGCCAGCAGCCCAGCTGGTGGGCTCTCTGGGGCCAACGTCCTGACTTTC. The variable domain in full, completed from reference TRBV7-2 and TRBJ2-6, reads GAGVSQSPSNKVTEKGKDVELRCDPISGHTALYWYRQSLGQGLEFLIYFQGNSAPDKSGLPSDRFSAERTGGSVSTLTIQRTQQEDSAVYLCASSPAGGLSGANVLTFGAGSRLTVL.